This T cell receptor beta chain was sequenced during a study of CD8+CD57+ T cells in acquired aplastic anemia. Profiling that covered TCR beta VDJ and CDR3 relied on genomic DNA as its template. TCRdb re-analysed the reads in MiXCR, keeping a single row per CDR3 protein. The sample records roughly 190,000 distinct CDR3 sequences, approximately 49% being singletons. This clonotype was detected ten times or more. Its specificity is not known. General observations from the study: Patients and controls shared under 35 CD8+ CDR3 sequences, highly expressed in patients.

Sequencing was carried out using sorted CD4+, CD8+, or CD8+CD57+ T cells (not recorded which) from PBMCs. The sequence was collected from a human donor in good health, serving as a control.

The CDR3 spells CASSLRDLRANQPQHF. CDR3 DNA sequence: TGTGCCAGTAGTCTAAGGGACCTGCGAGCAAATCAGCCCCAGCATTTT. The rearrangement uses TRBV19 and TRBJ1-5; D may be TRBD1 (5 bases). CDR1 and CDR2 (germline): LNHDA, SQIVND (reference sequence). The CDR3 loop spans 16 amino acids. V lost 5 bases and J 4 bases, leaving 18 bases between the germline ends.